Listed here are 19 T cell receptor beta chains from one sample, sequenced in a study of shared clonotypes between healthy human individuals. Sequencing was performed with immunoSEQ multiplex PCR; in TCRdb, only in-frame clones are kept and a portion is missing. This repertoire shows hundreds of thousands of clones, 85% to 95% found once; its top ten account for under 30%. Terminally differentiated effector memory CD45RA+ cells were left out of the naive CD8 fraction, which was CD45RO-negative and positively selected for CCR7. The sequenced sample consisted of naive CD8+ T cells sorted from blood. The receptors derive from a man aged 25 to 40 in good health.

The chain links TRBV15 to TRBJ2-1; perhaps TRBD1 as D (5 bases). V gave up 5 bases and J gave up 7 bases, with 15 bases separating them. CDR1 and CDR2 from the germline V gene are LNHNV and YYDKDF (reference sequence). The CDR3 is 14 residues long. In DNA form, the CDR3 reads TGTGCCACCAGCCCAGGGTCCTCCGGAAATGAGCAGTTCTTC. Residues: CATSPGSSGNEQFF.

The J gene is TRBJ2-1, the V gene TRBV30; 8 bases map to TRBD2. The CDR3 consists of 15 residues. Germline V gene data show CDR1 as GTSNPN and CDR2 as SVGIG (reference sequence). After removal of 4 bases from V and 4 bases from J, the junction contained 9 bases not matched to a gene. CDR3 in DNA: TGTGCCTGGACCCCCCAGCGGGAGATTTACAATGAGCAGTTCTTC. Its translation: CAWTPQREIYNEQFF.

In DNA, the CDR3 is TGTGCCACCTATAGCGGGGTGGGCCACAATGAGCAGTTCTTC. Protein sequence: CATYSGVGHNEQFF. The chain carries TRBV30 and TRBJ2-1; 8 nucleotides match TRBD2. CDR3 length equals 14 residues. V was clipped by 8 bases and J by 5 bases; unmatched bases: 11. Looked up from germline, CDR1 is GTSNPN and CDR2 is SVGIG (reference sequence).

The V gene is TRBV19, the J gene TRBJ1-1, with unresolved D. The CDR3 extends over 10 amino acids. V lost 7 bases to trimming and J lost 8 bases, with 8 bases between them. Germline V lookup: CDR1 LNHDA, CDR2 SQIVND (reference sequence). CDR3 protein: CASISGEAFF. CDR3 bases: TGTGCCAGTATTTCGGGGGAAGCTTTCTTT.

V and J are TRBV9 and TRBJ2-7, with unresolved D. In germline, CDR1 is SGDLS, CDR2 YYNGEE. Trimming removed 0 bases at V and 1 base at J, with 17 bases between. The CDR3 covers 17 residues. The CDR3: CASSVVPDGPSSYEQYF. Written as DNA, the CDR3 is TGTGCCAGCAGCGTAGTCCCCGACGGACCGTCTTCCTACGAGCAGTACTTC.

The chain uses TRBV28 and TRBJ1-2; D may be TRBD1 (5 bases). CDR3 length: 12 residues. In germline, CDR1 is MDHEN, CDR2 SYDVKM. The V and J ends lost 5 bases and 3 bases respectively, with 7 bases between them. The CDR3 is CASSQGDYGYTF. The CDR3, as DNA: TGTGCCAGCAGTCAGGGAGACTATGGCTACACCTTC.

The chain combines TRBV10-2 with TRBJ1-1; possible D gene TRBD1, 5 bases. Germline CDR1 reads WSHSY; CDR2 reads SAAADI. V lost 10 bases and J 4 bases, leaving 16 bases between the germline ends. The CDR3 consists of 13 residues. The CDR3 spells CATDTGEGTEAFF. CDR3 bases: TGCGCCACCGATACGGGGGAGGGCACTGAAGCTTTCTTT.

The rearrangement uses TRBV10-3 and TRBJ2-5; no clear D gene. The CDR3 extends over 13 amino acids. Between the trimmed V and J ends, which lost 11 bases and 2 bases, there was a span of 15 bases. CDR1 is ENHRY and CDR2 is SYGVKD in the germline V gene. In DNA, the CDR3 is TGTGCCGGCAATAATCAAAGACAAGAGACCCAGTACTTC. This encodes CAGNNQRQETQYF.

V gene TRBV27 combines with J gene TRBJ2-1; D not certain. CDR1 and CDR2 (germline): MNHEY, SMNVEV (reference sequence). The CDR3 sequence is 13 residues long. V was shortened by 6 bases and J by 4 bases, with 10 bases between the two germline ends. The DNA for the CDR3 is TGTGCCAGCAGGATACGAGGATACAATGAGCAGTTCTTC. It translates to CASRIRGYNEQFF.

CDR3 in DNA: TGTGCCAGCAGCTTGGATGTTTGGGAGACCGTGGGAAACACCATATATTTT. As protein: CASSLDVWETVGNTIYF. The gene calls are TRBV11-2 and TRBJ1-3; no reliable D call. The V end was cut by 3 bases, the J end by 4 bases, with 19 bases between. Germline loops: CDR1 SGHAT, CDR2 FQNNGV. CDR3 length: 17 amino acids.

The chain couples TRBV2 to TRBJ2-5, with D possibly being TRBD1 (5 bases). Trimming removed 7 bases from V and 4 bases from J, with 13 bases in between. Germline assignment: CDR1 SNHLY and CDR2 FYNNEI. The length of the CDR3 is 13 residues. The CDR3, as DNA: TGTGCCAGCACCGAATGGCAGGGAGAGACCCAGTACTTC. The encoded protein is CASTEWQGETQYF.

This clone was recorded a few times. The chain couples TRBV19 to TRBJ2-7; 7 nucleotides match TRBD2. Trimming took 9 bases from V and 3 from J; bases not matched to a gene: 8. CDR1 is LNHDA and CDR2 is SQIVND in the germline V gene (reference sequence). The CDR3 totals 13 residues. As DNA, the CDR3 is TGTGCCAGCTCGGGGGGACCCGGCTACGAGCAGTACTTC. Protein sequence: CASSGGPGYEQYF.

V and J are TRBV15 and TRBJ2-4; 9 bases match TRBD2. V was pared by 5 bases and J by 8 bases, with 13 bases of the junction left unmatched. The CDR3 extends over 16 amino acids. Germline V lookup: CDR1 LNHNV, CDR2 YYDKDF (reference sequence). The CDR3 DNA reads TGTGCCACCAGCGCCCGGAGCGGGAGGTTGTCGGACATTCAGTACTTC. Translating gives CATSARSGRLSDIQYF.

The V and J genes are TRBV4-1 and TRBJ2-2; D remains unclear. The V and J ends lost 3 bases and 6 bases respectively, with 8 bases between them. This CDR3 is built from 13 residues. CDR1 MGHRA and CDR2 YSYEKL come from the germline V gene. CDR3 residues: CASSQETAGELFF. The CDR3 DNA reads TGCGCCAGCAGCCAGGAAACTGCCGGGGAGCTGTTTTTT.

The chain combines TRBV4-3 with TRBJ2-7; D not resolved. CDR1 and CDR2 from the germline V gene are LGHNA and YSLEER. The V gene lost 4 bases and the J gene lost 3 bases, with 13 bases spanning the gap. The CDR3 has 14 residues. CDR3 in amino acids: CASSPSETHYEQYF. CDR3 in DNA: TGCGCCAGCAGCCCCTCCGAGACACACTACGAGCAGTACTTC.

The chain has TRBV29-1 and TRBJ1-1; D perhaps matches TRBD1 (6 bases). Trimming left V 7 bases short and J 5 bases short, with 20 bases between. The CDR3 covers 14 residues. Germline V gives CDR1 SQVTM, CDR2 ANQGSEA. Here the CDR3 reads CSGKPGHRRTEAFF. The CDR3 DNA is TGCAGCGGCAAACCGGGACACCGGCGGACTGAAGCTTTCTTT.

The V call is TRBV4-1, the J call TRBJ2-1; tentatively, D is TRBD2 (5 bases). The CDR3 sequence is 14 residues long. Trimming left V 1 base short and J 5 bases short, with 9 bases between. The germline CDR1 and CDR2 sequences are MGHRA and YSYEKL. CDR3 protein: CASSQVEAHNEQFF. The CDR3 DNA is TGCGCCAGCAGCCAAGTGGAGGCGCACAATGAGCAGTTCTTC.

About this clone: The identical CDR3 is also encoded by other nucleotide sequences in the sample. V and J are TRBV6-1 and TRBJ2-2, with TRBD1 matching 9 bases. V was pared by 3 bases and J by 1 base, with 0 bases of the junction left unmatched. Germline V gene sequence: CDR1 MNHNS, CDR2 SASEGT. This CDR3 comprises 15 residues. The chain's CDR3 is CASSEDRGNTGELFF. CDR3 in DNA: TGTGCCAGCAGTGAGGACAGGGGGAACACCGGGGAGCTGTTTTTT.

This sequence joins TRBV11-2 and TRBJ1-1, with D tentatively TRBD1 (6 bases). Trimming took 11 bases from V and 5 from J, leaving 15 bases between them. Looked up from germline, CDR1 is SGHAT and CDR2 is FQNNGV. The CDR3 is 12 residues long. CDR3 nucleotide sequence: TGTGCCGAGCAGGGGATGGGGACTGAAGCTTTCTTT. It yields the protein CAEQGMGTEAFF.